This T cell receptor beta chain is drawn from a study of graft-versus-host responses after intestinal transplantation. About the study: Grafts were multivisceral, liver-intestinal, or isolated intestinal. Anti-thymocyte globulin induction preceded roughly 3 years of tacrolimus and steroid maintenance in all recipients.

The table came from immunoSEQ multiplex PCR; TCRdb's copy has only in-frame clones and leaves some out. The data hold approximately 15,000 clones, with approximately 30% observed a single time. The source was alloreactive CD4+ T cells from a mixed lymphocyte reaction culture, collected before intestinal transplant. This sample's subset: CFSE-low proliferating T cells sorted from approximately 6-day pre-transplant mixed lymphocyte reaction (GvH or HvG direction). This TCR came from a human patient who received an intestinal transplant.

The CDR3 DNA reads TGCGCCCGCACCGGGGGGGGCTTGAATACGCAGTATTTT. This translates into CARTGGGLNTQYF. The V and J genes are TRBV5-1 and TRBJ2-3; the match to TRBD2 covers 8 bases. Per the germline V gene, CDR1 is SGHRS and CDR2 is YFSETQ. Unmatched junction bases numbered 11, after V lost 10 bases and J lost 7 bases. The CDR3 has 13 amino acids.